The 22 T cell receptor beta chains below were found in one sample sequenced in a study of blood T cells in healthy people across ages. Primed by a sample-barcoded 5' primer and a J-beta primer mix, a second PCR proceeded for about 7 to 11 cycles. TCRdb recomputed calls from the 5' RACE reads with MiXCR, one row per CDR3 protein. This repertoire shows around 620,000 distinct CDR3 sequences, 25% to 30% found once; its top ten account for around 18%. Specimen: blood. These TCRs come from a woman in her 70s in good health.

This clonotype was observed a handful of times. CDR3 DNA sequence: TGTGCCAGCAGATCAATTAGCTCCTATAATTCACCCCTCCACTTT. Its translation: CASRSISSYNSPLHF. This chain uses TRBV6-6 with TRBJ1-6; no clear D. CDR1 MNHNY and CDR2 SVGAGI come from the germline V gene (reference sequence). The V end was cut by 6 bases, the J end by 0 bases, with 9 bases between. CDR3 length: 15 amino acids.

The chain links TRBV30 to TRBJ1-2; D not certain. Germline V lookup: CDR1 GTSNPN, CDR2 SVGIG (reference sequence). Trimming took 3 bases from V and 4 from J, leaving 9 bases between them. The length of the CDR3 is 12 residues. The CDR3 region has the DNA TGTGCCTGGAGCTCCGGGGTCTATGGCTACACCTTC. Protein product: CAWSSGVYGYTF.

The J gene is TRBJ1-5, the V gene TRBV6-2 or TRBV6-3; the D is unclear. Trimming shortened V by 5 bases and J by 10 bases, and 15 bases separated the two germline ends. The CDR3 sequence is 13 residues long. The germline V gene has CDR1 MNHEY and CDR2 SVGEGT. The CDR3 DNA sequence: TGTGCCAGCAGTCGCCCTCAGTTTGCTCCCCAGCATTTT. Translated: CASSRPQFAPQHF.

The V gene is TRBV6-2 or TRBV6-3, the J gene TRBJ1-1, with D possibly matching TRBD1 (5 bases). V was pared by 6 bases and J by 5 bases, with 16 bases between. In germline, CDR1 is MNHEY, CDR2 SVGEGT. The CDR3 runs to 14 residues. The CDR3 bases are TGTGCCAGCAGCCTTAGGGAGGGGTGGACTGAAGCTTTCTTT. Amino acids: CASSLREGWTEAFF.

This clonotype came up a few times. The chain employs TRBV6-5 and TRBJ2-5; 7 positions match TRBD2. V shed 5 bases and J 5 bases; nucleotides not matched to a gene: 11. Germline V gene sequence: CDR1 MNHEY, CDR2 SVGAGI. This CDR3 has 15 amino acids. In DNA form, the CDR3 reads TGTGCCAGCAGTACTAGACTAGCAGCAAGGGAGACCCAGTACTTC. Protein: CASSTRLAARETQYF.

This clonotype was counted a few times. Its ends do not fully match the called genes, so a read error is possible. The CDR3 DNA is TGCAGTGCTTATGGGGGCAGGGGCAATCAGTCCCAGCATTTT. Its translation is CSAYGGRGNQSQHF. This chain links TRBV20-1 with TRBJ1-5, with a possible D match to TRBD1 (6 bases). Germline V lookup: CDR1 DFQATT, CDR2 SNEGSKA (reference sequence). CDR3 size: 14 residues.

Only a few counts were recorded for this clonotype. The rearrangement joins TRBV6-2 or TRBV6-3 to TRBJ2-5; D is ambiguous. The length of the CDR3 is 15 residues. With 6 bases removed from V and 0 bases from J, the gap between germline ends came to 14 bases. Per germline, CDR1 MNHEY and CDR2 SVGEGT. The chain's CDR3 is CASSPGRLNQETQYF. The CDR3, as DNA: TGTGCCAGCAGCCCCGGGCGCCTGAACCAAGAGACCCAGTACTTC.

This clonotype was detected a few times. The chain recombines TRBV11-2 with TRBJ2-5; D gene uncertain. CDR3 length: 13 residues. CDR1 is SGHAT and CDR2 is FQNNGV in the germline V gene. V shed 3 bases and J shed 7 bases, with 12 bases lying between them. Here the CDR3 reads CASSLWDPGTQYF. CDR3 nucleotide sequence: TGTGCCAGCAGCTTGTGGGATCCGGGGACCCAGTACTTC.

The genes are TRBV25-1 and TRBJ1-4; tentative D call: TRBD1 (6 bases). The CDR3 is 15 residues long. Germline loops: CDR1 MGHDK, CDR2 SYGVNS. Trimming cost V 5 bases and J 11 bases, with 21 bases left between them. The CDR3 region has the DNA TGTGCCAGCAGTCTGGAGGGAAACAGGGTGAGGAAACTGTTTTTT. Amino acid sequence: CASSLEGNRVRKLFF.

This clonotype was counted at least ten times. The rearrangement joins TRBV29-1 to TRBJ1-2; 9 nucleotides match TRBD1. CDR3 size: 15 residues. The trim removed 5 bases at V and 7 bases at J, leaving 14 bases unmatched. The germline CDR1 and CDR2 sequences are SQVTM and ANQGSEA. CDR3 residues: CSVFSQGAKTSGYTF. The CDR3 region has the DNA TGCAGCGTTTTCTCACAGGGGGCGAAAACGTCTGGCTACACCTTC.

This chain links TRBV6-5 with TRBJ1-4, with 11 nucleotides matching TRBD1. Germline assignment: CDR1 MNHEY and CDR2 SVGAGI. V lost 6 bases and J lost 8; bases outside the gene matches: 8. The CDR3 totals 15 residues. The chain's CDR3 is CASSSLGTGGEKLFF. The CDR3 DNA follows: TGTGCCAGCAGCTCACTGGGGACAGGGGGAGAAAAACTGTTTTTT.

Points on this clonotype: At one of its ends the junction is not consistent with the germline gene, which may arise from a read error. The rearrangement uses TRBV20-1 and TRBJ2-5; 9 positions agree with TRBD1. Germline CDR1 is DFQATT and CDR2 is SNEGSKA (reference sequence). CDR3 length: 12 amino acids. CDR3 in DNA: TGCGGTGCGGACAGGGGAGAGAAGACCCAGTACTTC. Protein product: CGADRGEKTQYF.

This sequence joins TRBV12-5 and TRBJ2-7, with D perhaps TRBD2 (6 bases). Trimming removed 6 bases from V and 7 bases from J, with 16 bases in between. CDR1 LGHNT and CDR2 FRNRAP come from the germline V gene. This CDR3 spans 13 amino acids. The CDR3 DNA sequence: TGTGCTAGTGGCCTGTGGAGGGAGGAGGAGCAGTACTTC. Its protein product is CASGLWREEEQYF.

V gene TRBV5-1 combines with J gene TRBJ2-1; 8 bases line up with TRBD2. Trimming at V came to 0 bases and at J to 2 bases, leaving 1 base not matched to a gene. The CDR3 sequence is 15 residues long. Germline V gene data show CDR1 as SGHRS and CDR2 as YFSETQ. CDR3 coding DNA: TGCGCCAGCAGCTTGGTGGGACTAGCCTACAATGAGCAGTTCTTC. It translates to CASSLVGLAYNEQFF.

The rearrangement links TRBV28 to TRBJ2-1; 7 bases fit TRBD1. The V gene's germline CDR1 is MDHEN and CDR2 SYDVKM. The V segment lost 7 bases and the J segment 9 bases; nucleotides outside the gene matches: 12. The CDR3 runs 14 residues. CDR3 nucleotide sequence: TGTGCCAGCACCCCACCGAGGCAGGGGGTTGAGCAGTTCTTC. Translating it yields CASTPPRQGVEQFF.

This clonotype has a handful of counts. J is TRBJ1-4 and V is TRBV6-1; no clear D gene. V lost 6 bases and J 4 bases, leaving 18 bases between the germline ends. CDR3 size: 16 residues. Germline V CDR1 and CDR2: MNHNS, SASEGT. This chain's CDR3 is CASSRRLWVLNEKLFF. The CDR3 DNA reads TGTGCCAGCAGCCGAAGGCTATGGGTCCTTAATGAAAAACTGTTTTTT.

The gene calls are TRBV6-1 and TRBJ1-2, with D unresolved. V lost 1 base to trimming and J lost 4 bases, with 13 bases between them. Germline assignment: CDR1 MNHNS and CDR2 SASEGT. The CDR3 runs to 15 residues. In nucleotides, the CDR3 is TGTGCCAGCAGTGAAGGGGTGGTCAGCCTCTATGGCTACACCTTC. This translates into CASSEGVVSLYGYTF.

This chain joins TRBV7-9 and TRBJ2-1; D is tentatively TRBD1 or TRBD2 (5 bases each). The CDR3 is 15 residues long. Germline V gives CDR1 SEHNR, CDR2 FQNEAQ (reference sequence). Trimming removed 5 bases at V and 6 bases at J, with 17 bases between. CDR3 in DNA: TGTGCCAGCAGCCCTTATGGACCCGGGGCCAATGAGCAGTTCTTC. This gives the protein CASSPYGPGANEQFF.

The V and J genes are TRBV28 and TRBJ2-1; unclear D gene. Germline CDR1 MDHEN, CDR2 SYDVKM. This CDR3 is built from 12 residues. Trimming stripped 8 bases from V and 7 bases from J, with 12 bases between. The CDR3 loop is CASGVQTNEQFF. CDR3 coding DNA: TGTGCCAGCGGAGTGCAAACAAATGAGCAGTTCTTC.

At least ten counts were recorded for this clonotype. V and J are TRBV27 and TRBJ2-3; no firm D call. V lost 2 bases and J 2 bases, leaving 14 bases between the germline ends. CDR3 length: 16 residues. CDR1 MNHEY and CDR2 SMNVEV come from the germline V gene (reference sequence). The CDR3 nucleotides are TGTGCCAGCAGTTTAAAGTCCTTTACCTTCACAGATACGCAGTATTTT. Protein sequence: CASSLKSFTFTDTQYF.

This clonotype was seen ten or more times. The rearrangement links TRBV10-3 to TRBJ2-5, with TRBD2 matching 7 bases. CDR3 size: 15 residues. Looked up from germline, CDR1 is ENHRY and CDR2 is SYGVKD. Trimming took 6 bases from V and 5 from J; bases not matched to a gene: 12. The CDR3 region is CAISPSSGVVETQYF. CDR3 in DNA: TGTGCCATCAGCCCCTCCAGCGGGGTAGTGGAGACCCAGTACTTC.

Notes on this clonotype: Lacking the conserved final phenylalanine or tryptophan, this CDR3 likely reflects a read error. The CDR3 bases are TGCGCCAGCAGCTTGGTGACTAGCCAAGAGACCCAGTACCTC. This codes for CASSLVTSQETQYL. J is TRBJ2-5 and V is TRBV5-1; tentative D call: TRBD2 (6 bases). Trimming stripped 0 bases from V and 1 base from J, with 7 bases between. CDR3 length: 14 amino acids. Germline-derived CDR1 and CDR2 are SGHRS and YFSETQ.